The rows below give T cell receptor beta chains drawn from one sample of a study of blood T cell repertoires in COVID-19. Here immunoSEQ multiplex PCR was the method, and the copy in TCRdb shows in-frame clones only, minus some. The sample shows a few hundred thousand clones, 80% to 85% of them seen only once. The specimen sequenced was peripheral blood. These receptors were taken from a woman aged 40 to 49 who had recovered from COVID-19. Both conserved end residues are part of each CDR3. A D gene is named only where the DNA matches it firmly.

d_gene	v_gene	CDR3aa
TRBD1	TRBV30	CAWRDRGSYEQYF
TRBD1	TRBV25-1	CASSGTGSKSRELFF
TRBD1	TRBV7-9	CASSPRTGSSNEKLFF
NA	TRBV11-3	CASSPGGNEQFF
TRBD1	TRBV2	CASRPGQGGDEQFF
NA	TRBV18	CASSVIGYTDTQYF
TRBD1	TRBV4-1	CASSQVTGASYGYTF
NA	TRBV7-2	CASSLNNAGNEAFF
TRBD1	TRBV28	CASSLGQGWPLHF
NA	TRBV7-9	CASSLVQGRGETQYF
NA	TRBV5-1	CASSKTLDEAFF
TRBD2	TRBV29-1	CSVLGGAGANVLTF
TRBD2	TRBV2	CASSEGTSEFF
NA	TRBV12-3/TRBV12-4	CASSRGETQYF
TRBD1	TRBV7-2	CASSFTGGTDQPQHF
NA	TRBV10-1	CASSDPTVADEQFF
NA	TRBV18	CASTPEISNEKLFF
NA	TRBV2	CASSENSGYGYTF
TRBD2	TRBV7-9	CASRAGTSGVKYF
NA	TRBV12-3/TRBV12-4	CASSPRAYQPQHF
NA	TRBV6-5	CASSYSPDQGTEAFF
NA	TRBV5-1	CASTTRTASGANVLTF
TRBD1	TRBV28	CASSLPLRGLGETQYF
TRBD1	TRBV19	CASSMAGGFQPQHF
NA	TRBV19	CASSIVPIQGINTEAFF
NA	TRBV30	CAWTKYGGVVRGEQYF
NA	TRBV5-4	CASSLARTGSTEAFF
NA	TRBV6-5	CASSLRQSNQPQHF
NA	TRBV2	CASSELPGDYGYTF
TRBD2	TRBV3-1/TRBV3-2	CASSPMAGGVSRETQYF
TRBD1	TRBV5-1	CASSFVGTDNEKLFF
TRBD1	TRBV15	CATSRDNQGQHQPQHF
NA	TRBV6-5	CASSYSRGIEAFF
TRBD1	TRBV6-5	CASSYSGGDFGSPLHF
NA	TRBV11-3	CASSHRGHPGELFF
TRBD1	TRBV5-1	CASGNRGDGTEAFF
NA	TRBV5-4	CASSSPAGPNYEQYF
NA	TRBV27	CASSSQGLLSNQPQHF
NA	TRBV10-3	CAISAGGRDTEAFF
TRBD2	TRBV10-3	CASKPSGDTDTQYF
NA	TRBV15	CATSRDDRGSPLHF
TRBD2	TRBV9	CASSVGSGGGQETQYF
TRBD2	TRBV7-9	CASSSGLAGAKPPGELFF
TRBD2	TRBV28	CASSLNTGGTYEQYF
NA	TRBV7-9	CASNLQGIDEQFF
NA	TRBV5-4	CASSMPGGIMYGYTF
TRBD1	TRBV29-1	CSVSGTGGANYGYTF
NA	TRBV6-5	CASSDTLSRGYTF
NA	TRBV9	CASSVDRAGELFF
TRBD1	TRBV2	CASRYEAGGDYGYTF
NA	TRBV2	CASSDSESGNSPLHF